A selection of T cell receptor beta chains follows, all from one sample in a study of T cell repertoires in cytomegalovirus infection. One entry per CDR3 protein results from TCRdb running MiXCR on the reads. Here the sample spans 350,000 to 500,000 distinct CDR3 sequences, roughly a third being singletons. Sequencing was done on a sample of PBMCs. The receptor set was obtained from a human donor in good health (CMV status not recorded). Some clones in this sample may be carry-over from other donors' samples. Each CDR3 is given with its conserved first and last residue. The D gene is left open where the match is weak. Clone size, where shown, is once, few, many, or a class for clones that have expanded.

>13|TRBJ1-5|-|many|TRBV6-6
TGTGCCAGCAGATCCGTAAGGAAGCAGCCCCAGCATTTT
CASRSVRKQPQHF
>14|TRBJ1-6|-|many|TRBV7-3
TGTGCCAGCAGCTTAGGGCAGAATAATTCACCCCTCCACTTT
CASSLGQNNSPLHF
>14|TRBJ1-1|-|few|TRBV6-4
TGTGCCAGCAGTGACACCGACAAGAACACTGAAGCTTTCTTT
CASSDTDKNTEAFF
>11|TRBJ2-1|-|-|TRBV5-1
TGCGCCAGCAGCTTGGGGACGGGGATGTTCTTC
CASSLGTGMFF
>17|TRBJ2-3|TRBD2|many|TRBV7-8
TGTGCCAGCAGCTTAGCGGGCCTAGCGGGGAGCACAGATACGCAGTATTTT
CASSLAGLAGSTDTQYF
>15|TRBJ2-7|-|few|TRBV10-3
TGTGCCATCAGCCAGGACAGCAGGAGCTCCTACGAGCAGTACTTC
CAISQDSRSSYEQYF
>16|TRBJ1-5|-|many|TRBV10-2
TGCGCCAGCAGTGAGAAGGGACATAAATTGGGTCAGCCCCAGCATTTT
CASSEKGHKLGQPQHF
>14|TRBJ2-3|TRBD1|-|TRBV27
TGTGCCAGCAGTCCGACAGGGCAAAGGGGTACGCAGTATTTT
CASSPTGQRGTQYF
>15|TRBJ2-2|TRBD2|-|TRBV6-2/TRBV6-3
TGTGCCAGCAGTCAAGGGACTAGCGGGGCCGGGGAGCTGTTTTTT
CASSQGTSGAGELFF
>14|TRBJ2-2|-|-|TRBV6-1
TGTGCCGTGAGGGTTGGGAGCGCGTTCGGGGAGCTGTTTTTT
CAVRVGSAFGELFF
>13|TRBJ1-1|-|few|TRBV7-3
TGTGCCAGTTTTAGGGGTTGGGTCACTGAAGCTTTCTTT
CASFRGWVTEAFF
>15|TRBJ2-6|-|few|TRBV28
TGTGCCAGCAGTCTGACAAACTCTGGGGCCAACGTCCTGACTTTC
CASSLTNSGANVLTF
>14|TRBJ2-1|-|few|TRBV12-3/TRBV12-4
TGTGCCAGCAGAAAGACAGGGACTGGCAATGAGCAGTTCTTC
CASRKTGTGNEQFF
>18|TRBJ2-1|TRBD2|-|TRBV14
TGTGCCAGCAGCCAAGGGCCTGGGAGCGGGGGCTCCTACAATGAGCAGTTCTTC
CASSQGPGSGGSYNEQFF
>15|TRBJ1-4|-|-|TRBV19
TGTGCCAGTAGTATCAGGGAAGCAACTAATGAAAAACTGTTTTTT
CASSIREATNEKLFF
>12|TRBJ2-7|-|-|TRBV6-1
TGTGCCAGCAGGAACAGGGTGTACGAGCAGTACTTC
CASRNRVYEQYF
>14|TRBJ2-7|TRBD1|once|TRBV6-6
TGTGCCAGCAGTCGTCCGGGACAGTCCTACGAGCAGTACTTC
CASSRPGQSYEQYF
>12|TRBJ2-7|-|-|TRBV6-2/TRBV6-3
TGTGCCAGCCATGGACAGAACTACGAGCAGTACTTC
CASHGQNYEQYF
>14|TRBJ2-7|-|-|TRBV7-9
TGTGCCAGCAGCTTAGTTGGTGGGGGAGACGAGCAGTACTTC
CASSLVGGGDEQYF
>17|TRBJ2-7|TRBD1|-|TRBV2
TGTGCCAGCAGTGATAGCCCAAAGGGGGCTGGTCTGGACGAGCAGTACTTC
CASSDSPKGAGLDEQYF
>12|TRBJ1-1|-|-|TRBV6-1
TGTGCCAGCAGCGATCTTACGTCTGAAGCTTTCTTT
CASSDLTSEAFF
>16|TRBJ1-6|TRBD1|few|TRBV19
TGTGCCAGTAGTATTCCGACCGGGACAGGGATGGGCCCCCTCCACTTT
CASSIPTGTGMGPLHF